The clone carrying this T cell receptor beta chain appeared a few times. Its matching antigen is unknown. 5'RACE primed from the constant segment yielded TCR alpha and TCR beta cDNA libraries bearing sample barcodes and UMIs. One entry per CDR3 protein, called by TCRdb with MiXCR from the 5' RACE reads. Of around 300,000 distinct CDR3 sequences in the sample, roughly 13% were seen once. This specimen belongs to a study of T-cell memory formation after mild COVID-19. The length of the CDR3 is 16 residues. Germline V gene lookup returns CDR1 MGHRA and CDR2 YSYEKL. V was clipped by 1 base and J by 3 bases, with 13 bases between them. Overall study results and limits: Pre-infection memory contained some responding clones, which suggested that cross-reactive memory had joined. Clones that contracted from day 15 to 85 were balanced CD4/CD8, while later expanders leaned CD4+. Shrinking CD4+ clones were chiefly CM and EM; CD8+ ones were chiefly EMRA.

J is TRBJ2-4 and V is TRBV4-1, with D tentatively TRBD1 or TRBD2 (7 bases each). This receptor was identified in a man between 18 and 29 years old who had mild COVID-19 (a few samples of this study predate the infection). Cell type and time point are not known. What was sequenced was PBMCs or a T cell subset sorted from them (not recorded which). CDR3 region: CASSQAAGGGKNIQYF. CDR3 DNA sequence: TGCGCCAGCAGCCAAGCCGCAGGGGGGGGCAAAAACATTCAGTACTTC.